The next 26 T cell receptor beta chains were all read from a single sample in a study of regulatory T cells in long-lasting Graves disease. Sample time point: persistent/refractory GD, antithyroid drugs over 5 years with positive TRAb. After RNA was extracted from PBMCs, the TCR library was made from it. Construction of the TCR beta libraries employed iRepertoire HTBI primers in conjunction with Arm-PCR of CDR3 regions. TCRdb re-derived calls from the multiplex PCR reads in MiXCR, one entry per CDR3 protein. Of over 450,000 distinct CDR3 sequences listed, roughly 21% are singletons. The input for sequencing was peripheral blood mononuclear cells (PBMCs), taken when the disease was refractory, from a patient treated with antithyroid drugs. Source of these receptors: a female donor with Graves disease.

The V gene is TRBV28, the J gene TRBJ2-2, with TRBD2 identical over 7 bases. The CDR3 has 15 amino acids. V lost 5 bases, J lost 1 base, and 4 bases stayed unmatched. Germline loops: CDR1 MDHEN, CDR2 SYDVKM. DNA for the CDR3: TGTGCCAGCAGTACACCTAGCGGGAACACCGGGGAGCTGTTTTTT. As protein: CASSTPSGNTGELFF.

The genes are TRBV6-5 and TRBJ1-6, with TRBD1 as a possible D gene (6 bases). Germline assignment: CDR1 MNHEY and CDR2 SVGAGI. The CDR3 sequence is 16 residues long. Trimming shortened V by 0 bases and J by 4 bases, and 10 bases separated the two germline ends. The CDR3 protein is CASSYSRTVYNSPLHF. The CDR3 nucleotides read TGTGCCAGCAGTTACTCGCGGACAGTTTATAATTCACCCCTCCACTTT.

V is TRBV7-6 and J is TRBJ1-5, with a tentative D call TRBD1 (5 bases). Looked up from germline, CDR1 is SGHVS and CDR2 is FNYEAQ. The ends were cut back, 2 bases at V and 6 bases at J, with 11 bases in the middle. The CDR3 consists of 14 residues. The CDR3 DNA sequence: TGTGCCAGCAGCTTATCAGGGAAAGGTCAGCCCCAGCATTTT. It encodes CASSLSGKGQPQHF. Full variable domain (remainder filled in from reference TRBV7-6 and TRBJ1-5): GAGVSQSPRYKVTKRGQDVALRCDPISGHVSLYWYRQALGQGPEFLTYFNYEAQQDKSGLPNDRFSAERPEGSISTLTIQRTEQRDSAMYRCASSLSGKGQPQHFGDGTRLSIL.

The CDR3 region is CASSLGGSAGELFF. CDR3 bases: TGTGCCAGCAGCTTAGGCGGGAGTGCCGGGGAGCTGTTTTTT. This chain links TRBV7-9 with TRBJ2-2; 7 bases align to TRBD2. The CDR3 has 14 residues. Germline CDR1 is SEHNR and CDR2 is FQNEAQ (reference sequence). Trimming cost V 1 base and J 6 bases; bases outside gene matches: 2.

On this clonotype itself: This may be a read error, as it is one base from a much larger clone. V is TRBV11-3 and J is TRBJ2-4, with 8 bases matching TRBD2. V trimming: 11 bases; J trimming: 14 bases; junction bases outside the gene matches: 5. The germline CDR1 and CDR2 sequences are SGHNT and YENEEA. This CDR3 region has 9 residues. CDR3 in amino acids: CAATGGEYF. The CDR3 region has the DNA TGTGCCGCCACGGGGGGGGAGTACTTC.

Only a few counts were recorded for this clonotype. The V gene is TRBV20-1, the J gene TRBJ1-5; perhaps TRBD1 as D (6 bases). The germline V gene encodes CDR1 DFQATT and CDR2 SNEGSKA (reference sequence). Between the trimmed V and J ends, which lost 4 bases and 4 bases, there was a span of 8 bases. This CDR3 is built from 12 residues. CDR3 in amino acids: CSAKDSNQPQHF. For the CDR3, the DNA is TGCAGTGCTAAGGACAGTAATCAGCCCCAGCATTTT.

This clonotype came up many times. CDR3 sequence: CASTLWEEETQYF. CDR3 in DNA: TGTGCCAGCACCCTCTGGGAAGAAGAGACCCAGTACTTC. The chain has TRBV7-9 and TRBJ2-5; D gene unclear. CDR1 is SEHNR, CDR2 FQNEAQ, per germline (reference sequence). This CDR3 has 13 amino acids. Deletions cut 7 bases from V and 3 bases from J, with 12 bases between.

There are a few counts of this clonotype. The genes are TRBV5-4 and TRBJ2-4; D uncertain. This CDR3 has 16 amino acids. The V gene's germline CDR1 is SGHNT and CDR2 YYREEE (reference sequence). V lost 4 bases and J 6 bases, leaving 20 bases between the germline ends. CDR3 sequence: CASSPDGGFGGNIQYF. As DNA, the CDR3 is TGTGCCAGCAGCCCTGATGGTGGGTTCGGCGGAAACATTCAGTACTTC. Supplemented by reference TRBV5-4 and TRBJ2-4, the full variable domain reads ETGVTQSPTHLIKTRGQQVTLRCSSQSGHNTVSWYQQALGQGPQFIFQYYREEENGRGNFPPRFSGLQFPNYSSELNVNALELDDSALYLCASSPDGGFGGNIQYFGAGTRLSVL.

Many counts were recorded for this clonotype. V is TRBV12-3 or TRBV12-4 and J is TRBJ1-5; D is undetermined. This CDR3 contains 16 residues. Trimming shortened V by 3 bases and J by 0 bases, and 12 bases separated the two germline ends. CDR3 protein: CASSLEGRISNQPQHF. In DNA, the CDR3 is TGTGCCAGCAGTTTGGAGGGAAGGATTAGCAATCAGCCCCAGCATTTT.

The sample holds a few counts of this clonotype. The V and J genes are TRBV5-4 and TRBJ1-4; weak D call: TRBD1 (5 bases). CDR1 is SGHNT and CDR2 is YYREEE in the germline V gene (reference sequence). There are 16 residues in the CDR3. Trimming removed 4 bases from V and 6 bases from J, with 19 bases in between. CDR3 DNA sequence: TGTGCCAGCAGCCCAATTCCTCGGGGGGATTATGAAAAACTGTTTTTT. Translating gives CASSPIPRGDYEKLFF.

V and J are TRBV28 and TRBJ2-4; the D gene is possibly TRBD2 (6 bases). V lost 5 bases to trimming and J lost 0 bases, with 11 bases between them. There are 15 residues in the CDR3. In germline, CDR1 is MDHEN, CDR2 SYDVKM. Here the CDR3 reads CASSLPGVAKNIQYF. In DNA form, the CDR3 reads TGTGCCAGCAGTCTACCGGGAGTAGCCAAAAACATTCAGTACTTC.

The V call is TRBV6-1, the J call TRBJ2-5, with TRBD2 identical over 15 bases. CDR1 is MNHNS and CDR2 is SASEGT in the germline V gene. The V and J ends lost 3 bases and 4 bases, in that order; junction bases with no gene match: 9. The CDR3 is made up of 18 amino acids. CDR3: CASSDWVRTSGRGETQYF. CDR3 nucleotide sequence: TGTGCCAGCAGTGACTGGGTCAGGACTAGCGGGAGGGGAGAGACCCAGTACTTC.

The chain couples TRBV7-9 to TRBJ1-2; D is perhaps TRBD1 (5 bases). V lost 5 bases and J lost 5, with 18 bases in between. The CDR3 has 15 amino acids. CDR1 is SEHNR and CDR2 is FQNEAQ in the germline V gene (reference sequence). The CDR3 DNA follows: TGTGCCAGCAGCACGAGCCGACAGACCGAATATGGCTACACCTTC. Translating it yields CASSTSRQTEYGYTF.

CDR3 sequence reads: CASSLPTGASPLHF. CDR3 in DNA: TGTGCCAGCAGTTTACCAACAGGGGCTTCACCCCTCCACTTT. This sequence joins TRBV28 and TRBJ1-6; TRBD1 aligns across 7 bases. The CDR3 is 14 amino acids. After removal of 2 bases from V and 9 bases from J, the junction contained 4 bases not matched to a gene. Germline V gene lookup returns CDR1 MDHEN and CDR2 SYDVKM. Based on the CDR3 plus reference TRBV28 and TRBJ1-6, the full variable domain is DVKVTQSSRYLVKRTGEKVFLECVQDMDHENMFWYRQDPGLGLRLIYFSYDVKMKEKGDIPEGYSVSREKKERFSLILESASTNQTSMYLCASSLPTGASPLHFGNGTRLTVT.

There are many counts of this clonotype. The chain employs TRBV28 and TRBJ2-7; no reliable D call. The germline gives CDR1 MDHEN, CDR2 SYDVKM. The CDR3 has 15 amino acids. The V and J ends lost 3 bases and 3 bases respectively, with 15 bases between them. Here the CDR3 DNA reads TGTGCCAGCAGTTTCACCCTGCGATGGGACTACGAGCAGTACTTC. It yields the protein CASSFTLRWDYEQYF.

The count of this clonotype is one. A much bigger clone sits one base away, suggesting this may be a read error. The CDR3 coding sequence is TGTGCCAGCAGCTTAAGGACAGCGACGGTCACTGAAGCTTTCTTT. Protein product: CASSLRTATVTEAFF. V and J are TRBV11-1 and TRBJ1-1; TRBD1 might be the D (6 bases). V was cut by 2 bases and J by 4 bases, with 14 bases left in between. This CDR3 contains 15 residues. Germline V lookup: CDR1 SGHAT, CDR2 FQDESV (reference sequence).

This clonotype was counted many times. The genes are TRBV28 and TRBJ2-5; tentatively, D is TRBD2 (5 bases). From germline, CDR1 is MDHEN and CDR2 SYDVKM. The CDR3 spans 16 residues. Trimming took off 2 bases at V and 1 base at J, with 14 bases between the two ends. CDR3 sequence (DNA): TGTGCCAGCAGTTTAGGTAGCCGGGGAATCCAAGAGACCCAGTACTTC. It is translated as CASSLGSRGIQETQYF.

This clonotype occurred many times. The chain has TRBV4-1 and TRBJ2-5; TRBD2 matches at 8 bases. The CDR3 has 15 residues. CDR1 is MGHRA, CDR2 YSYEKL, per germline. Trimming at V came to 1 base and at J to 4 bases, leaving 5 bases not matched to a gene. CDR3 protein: CASSQGAGGIETQYF. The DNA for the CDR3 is TGCGCCAGCAGCCAAGGGGCGGGGGGTATAGAGACCCAGTACTTC.

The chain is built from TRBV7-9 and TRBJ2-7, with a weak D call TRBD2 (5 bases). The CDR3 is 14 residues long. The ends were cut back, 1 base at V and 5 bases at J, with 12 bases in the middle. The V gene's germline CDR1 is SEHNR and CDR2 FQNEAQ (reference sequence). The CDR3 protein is CASSLEFSSHEQYF. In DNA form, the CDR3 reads TGTGCCAGCAGCTTAGAATTTTCTAGCCACGAGCAGTACTTC.

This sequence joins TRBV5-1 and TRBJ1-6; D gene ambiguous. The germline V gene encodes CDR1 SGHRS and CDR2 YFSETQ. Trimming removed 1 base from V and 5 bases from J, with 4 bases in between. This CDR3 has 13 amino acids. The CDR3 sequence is CASSLNDNSPLHF. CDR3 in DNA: TGCGCCAGCAGCTTGAACGATAATTCACCCCTCCACTTT.

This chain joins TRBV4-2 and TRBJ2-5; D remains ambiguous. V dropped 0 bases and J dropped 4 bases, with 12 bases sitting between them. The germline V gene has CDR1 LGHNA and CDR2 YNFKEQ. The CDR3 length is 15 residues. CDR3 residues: CASSQDTVRRETQYF. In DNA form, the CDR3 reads TGTGCCAGCAGCCAAGATACGGTACGCCGAGAGACCCAGTACTTC.

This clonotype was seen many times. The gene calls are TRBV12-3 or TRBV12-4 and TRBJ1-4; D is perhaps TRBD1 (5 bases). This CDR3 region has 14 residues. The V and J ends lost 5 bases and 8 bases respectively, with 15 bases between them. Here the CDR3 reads CASSPLGGGEKLFF. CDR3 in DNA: TGTGCCAGCAGTCCCCTTGGGGGTGGCGAAAAACTGTTTTTT.

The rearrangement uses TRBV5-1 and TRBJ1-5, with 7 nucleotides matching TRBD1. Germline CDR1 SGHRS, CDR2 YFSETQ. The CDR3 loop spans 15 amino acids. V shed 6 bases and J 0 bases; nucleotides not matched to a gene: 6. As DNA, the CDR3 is TGCGCCAGCAACCGGGACAGCTATAGCAATCAGCCCCAGCATTTT. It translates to CASNRDSYSNQPQHF.

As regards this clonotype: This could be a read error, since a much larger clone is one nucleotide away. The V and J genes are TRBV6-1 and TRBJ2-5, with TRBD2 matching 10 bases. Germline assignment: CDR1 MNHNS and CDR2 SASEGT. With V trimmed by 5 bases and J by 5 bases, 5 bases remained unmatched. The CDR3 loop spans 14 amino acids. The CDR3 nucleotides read TGTGCCAGCAGTCCTCAGCGGGGGGGTGAGACCCAGTACTTC. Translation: CASSPQRGGETQYF.

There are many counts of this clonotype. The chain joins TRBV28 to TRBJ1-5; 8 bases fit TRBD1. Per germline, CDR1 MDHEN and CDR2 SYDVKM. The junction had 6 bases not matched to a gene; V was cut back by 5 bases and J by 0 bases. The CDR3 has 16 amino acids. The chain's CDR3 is CASSIGQGDSNQPQHF. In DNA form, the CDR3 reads TGTGCCAGCAGTATTGGACAGGGCGATAGCAATCAGCCCCAGCATTTT.

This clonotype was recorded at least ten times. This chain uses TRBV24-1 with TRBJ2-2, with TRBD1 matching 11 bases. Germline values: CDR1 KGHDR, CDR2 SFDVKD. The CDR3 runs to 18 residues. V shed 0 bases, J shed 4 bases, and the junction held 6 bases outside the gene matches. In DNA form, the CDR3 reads TGTGCCACCAGTGATTTGAGTTGGGACAGGGGGGTCACCGGGGAGCTGTTTTTT. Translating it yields CATSDLSWDRGVTGELFF.